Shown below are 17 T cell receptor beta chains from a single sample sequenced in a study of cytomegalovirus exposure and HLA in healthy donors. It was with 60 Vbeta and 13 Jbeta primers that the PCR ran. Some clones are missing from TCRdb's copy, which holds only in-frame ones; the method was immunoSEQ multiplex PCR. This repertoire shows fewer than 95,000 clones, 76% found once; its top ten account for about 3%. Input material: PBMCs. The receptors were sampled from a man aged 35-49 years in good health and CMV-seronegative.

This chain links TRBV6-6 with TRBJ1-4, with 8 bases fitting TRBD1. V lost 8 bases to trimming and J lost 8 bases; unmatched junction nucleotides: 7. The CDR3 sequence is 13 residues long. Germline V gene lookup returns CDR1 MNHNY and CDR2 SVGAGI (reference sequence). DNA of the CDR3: TGTGCCAGCGGTACAGGGGGGGGCGAAAAACTGTTTTTT. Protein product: CASGTGGGEKLFF.

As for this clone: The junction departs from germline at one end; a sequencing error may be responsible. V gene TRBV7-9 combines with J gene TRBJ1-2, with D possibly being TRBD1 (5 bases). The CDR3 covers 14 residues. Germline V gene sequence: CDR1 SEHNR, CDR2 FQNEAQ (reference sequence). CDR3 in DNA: TGTTCCAGCAGCTTAAATTCGGGGGACTATGGCTACACCTTC. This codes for CSSSLNSGDYGYTF.

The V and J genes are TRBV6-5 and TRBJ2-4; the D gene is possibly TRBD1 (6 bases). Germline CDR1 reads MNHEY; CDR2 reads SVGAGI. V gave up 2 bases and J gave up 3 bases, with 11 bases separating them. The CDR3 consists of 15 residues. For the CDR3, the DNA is TGTGCCAGCAGTTACACAGGGTTGGGCAAAAACATTCAGTACTTC. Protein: CASSYTGLGKNIQYF.

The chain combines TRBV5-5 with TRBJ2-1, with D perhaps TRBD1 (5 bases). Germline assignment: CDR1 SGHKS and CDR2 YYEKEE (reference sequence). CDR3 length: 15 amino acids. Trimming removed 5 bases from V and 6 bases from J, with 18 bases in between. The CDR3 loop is CASSSRQFNGNEQFF. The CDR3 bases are TGTGCCAGCAGTTCCCGACAGTTTAATGGCAATGAGCAGTTCTTC.

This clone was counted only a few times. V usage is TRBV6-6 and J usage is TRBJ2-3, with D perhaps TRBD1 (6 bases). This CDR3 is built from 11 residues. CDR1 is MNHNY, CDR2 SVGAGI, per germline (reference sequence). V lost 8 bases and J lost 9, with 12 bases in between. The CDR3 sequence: CASQGLGTQYF. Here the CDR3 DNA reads TGTGCCAGCCAGGGGCTGGGGACGCAGTATTTT.

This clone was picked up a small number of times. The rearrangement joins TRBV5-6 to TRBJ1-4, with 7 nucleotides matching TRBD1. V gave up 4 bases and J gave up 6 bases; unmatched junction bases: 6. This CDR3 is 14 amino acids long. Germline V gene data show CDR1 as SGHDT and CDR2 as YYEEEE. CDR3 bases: TGTGCCAGCAGCCGACAGGGAGAGTATGAAAAACTGTTTTTT. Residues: CASSRQGEYEKLFF.

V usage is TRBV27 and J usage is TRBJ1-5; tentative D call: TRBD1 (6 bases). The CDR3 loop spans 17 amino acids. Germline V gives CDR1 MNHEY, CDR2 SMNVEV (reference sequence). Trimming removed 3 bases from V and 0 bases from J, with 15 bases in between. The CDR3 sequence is CASSFSRGGPSNQPQHF. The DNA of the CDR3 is TGTGCCAGCAGTTTCTCCAGGGGAGGGCCTAGCAATCAGCCCCAGCATTTT.

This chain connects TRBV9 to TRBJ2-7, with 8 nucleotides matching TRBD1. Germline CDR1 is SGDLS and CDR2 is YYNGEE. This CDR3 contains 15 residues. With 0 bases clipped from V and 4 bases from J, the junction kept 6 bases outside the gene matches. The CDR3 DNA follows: TGTGCCAGCAGCGTAGCTCCAGGGGGCGGATACGAGCAGTACTTC. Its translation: CASSVAPGGGYEQYF.

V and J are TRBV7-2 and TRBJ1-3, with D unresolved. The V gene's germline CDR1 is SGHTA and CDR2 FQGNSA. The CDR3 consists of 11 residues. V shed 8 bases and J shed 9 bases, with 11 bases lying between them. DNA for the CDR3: TGTGCCAGCGGGTCGGGGAGCACCATATATTTT. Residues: CASGSGSTIYF.

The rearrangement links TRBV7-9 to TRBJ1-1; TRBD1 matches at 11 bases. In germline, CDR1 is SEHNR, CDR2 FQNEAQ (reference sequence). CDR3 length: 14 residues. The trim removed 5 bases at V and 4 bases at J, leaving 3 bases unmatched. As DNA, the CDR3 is TGTGCCAGCAGCATGGGACAGGGGGTCACTGAAGCTTTCTTT. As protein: CASSMGQGVTEAFF.

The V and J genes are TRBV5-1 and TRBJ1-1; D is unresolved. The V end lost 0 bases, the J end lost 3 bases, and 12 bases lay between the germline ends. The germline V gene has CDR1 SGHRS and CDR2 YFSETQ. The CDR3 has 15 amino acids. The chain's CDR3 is CASSLGRTGYTEAFF. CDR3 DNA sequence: TGCGCCAGCAGCTTGGGCCGAACCGGGTACACTGAAGCTTTCTTT.

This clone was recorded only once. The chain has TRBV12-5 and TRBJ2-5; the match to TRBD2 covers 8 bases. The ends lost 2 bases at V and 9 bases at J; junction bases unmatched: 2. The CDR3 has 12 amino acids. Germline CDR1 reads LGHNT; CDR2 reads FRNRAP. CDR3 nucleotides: TGTGCTAGTGGTTTGTTCGGGAGGGCCCAGTACTTC. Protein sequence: CASGLFGRAQYF.

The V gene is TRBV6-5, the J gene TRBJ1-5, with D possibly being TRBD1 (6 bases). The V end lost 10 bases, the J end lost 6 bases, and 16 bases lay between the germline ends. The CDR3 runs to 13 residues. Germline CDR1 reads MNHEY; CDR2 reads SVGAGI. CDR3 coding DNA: TGTGCCACACAGGGCGAGTGGAGTCAGCCCCAGCATTTT. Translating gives CATQGEWSQPQHF.

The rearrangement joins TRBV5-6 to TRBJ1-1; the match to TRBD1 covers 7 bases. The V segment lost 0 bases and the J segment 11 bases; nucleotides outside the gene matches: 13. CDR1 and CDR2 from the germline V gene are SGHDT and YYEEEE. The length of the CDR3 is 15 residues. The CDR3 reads CASSLVGSQGGDAFF. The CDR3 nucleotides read TGTGCCAGCAGCTTGGTAGGTTCCCAGGGGGGAGACGCTTTCTTT. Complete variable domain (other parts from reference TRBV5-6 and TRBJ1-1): DAGVTQSPTHLIKTRGQQVTLRCSPKSGHDTVSWYQQALGQGPQFIFQYYEEEERQRGNFPDRFSGHQFPNYSSELNVNALLLGDSALYLCASSLVGSQGGDAFFGQGTRLTVV.

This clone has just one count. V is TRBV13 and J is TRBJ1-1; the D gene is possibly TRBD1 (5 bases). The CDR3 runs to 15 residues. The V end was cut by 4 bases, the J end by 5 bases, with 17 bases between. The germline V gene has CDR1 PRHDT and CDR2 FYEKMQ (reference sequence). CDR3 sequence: CASSSLAGGLTEAFF. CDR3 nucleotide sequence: TGTGCCAGCAGCTCGTTAGCGGGGGGGTTAACTGAAGCTTTCTTT. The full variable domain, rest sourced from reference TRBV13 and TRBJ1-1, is AAGVIQSPRHLIKEKRETATLKCYPIPRHDTVYWYQQGPGQDPQFLISFYEKMQSDKGSIPDRFSAQQFSDYHSELNMSSLELGDSALYFCASSSLAGGLTEAFFGQGTRLTVV.

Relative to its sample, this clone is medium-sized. In DNA, the CDR3 is TGTGCCAGCAGTGAGTTAGCGGGGGGGGGAAACATTCAGTACTTC. Amino acids: CASSELAGGGNIQYF. The chain recombines TRBV6-1 with TRBJ2-4; 11 bases agree with TRBD2. The V gene's germline CDR1 is MNHNS and CDR2 SASEGT. The CDR3 has 15 amino acids. After removal of 3 bases from V and 6 bases from J, the junction contained 4 bases not matched to a gene.

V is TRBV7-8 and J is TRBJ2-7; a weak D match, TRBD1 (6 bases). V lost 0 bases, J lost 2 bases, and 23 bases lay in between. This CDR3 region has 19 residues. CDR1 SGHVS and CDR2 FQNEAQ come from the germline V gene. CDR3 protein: CASSLADRYPRPRTYEQYF. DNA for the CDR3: TGTGCCAGCAGCTTAGCGGACAGATACCCACGCCCTCGAACCTACGAGCAGTACTTC.